Below, 32 T cell receptor beta chains from the same sample are listed, as sequenced in a study of blood T cells in healthy people across ages. Using a J-beta primer mix together with a sample-barcoded 5' primer, a second PCR was run for roughly 6 to 12 cycles. Using its own MiXCR run on the 5' RACE reads, TCRdb lists one record per CDR3 protein. The sample has roughly 1,000,000 distinct CDR3 sequences; approximately 26% are singletons. The sample also formed part of further work on T cells of mothers and their children.

Source material: blood. These receptors originate from a girl aged 2 to 10 in good health.

Only a few counts were recorded for this clonotype. This chain links TRBV12-3 or TRBV12-4 with TRBJ2-3; weak D call: TRBD1 (7 bases). The V and J ends lost 6 bases and 2 bases respectively, with 18 bases between them. CDR3 length: 16 residues. CDR3 nucleotides: TGTGCCAGCAGCACCCTCAGGGGGGCCTTCACAGATACGCAGTATTTT. It translates to CASSTLRGAFTDTQYF.

The chain uses TRBV20-1 and TRBJ1-4, with 10 bases fitting TRBD1. Germline loops: CDR1 DFQATT, CDR2 SNEGSKA (reference sequence). The CDR3 spans 13 residues. V trimming: 5 bases; J trimming: 10 bases; junction bases outside the gene matches: 7. CDR3 sequence: CSAEGQGGGKLFF. CDR3 in DNA: TGCAGTGCTGAAGGACAGGGGGGCGGAAAACTGTTTTTT.

CDR3 DNA sequence: TGTGCCAGCTCACCTATGACAGGAATATATAGGTCTGGGGCCAACGTCCTGACTTTC. Translation: CASSPMTGIYRSGANVLTF. The rearrangement joins TRBV18 to TRBJ2-6; tentatively, D is TRBD1 (6 bases). Deletions cut 3 bases from V and 1 base from J, with 19 bases between. This CDR3 region has 19 residues. Germline V gives CDR1 KGHSH, CDR2 LQKENI.

This chain joins TRBV7-2 and TRBJ2-5, with 7 bases that match TRBD2. Germline CDR1 reads SGHTA; CDR2 reads FQGNSA. Germline trimming cut 1 base from V and 10 bases from J; bases unmatched to any gene: 15. CDR3 length: 16 amino acids. CDR3 coding DNA: TGTGCCAGCAGCTTAGAAGCCAGCGGGACGCCCCAGCTCCAGTACTTC. Protein sequence: CASSLEASGTPQLQYF.

The sample holds a few counts of this clonotype. This chain uses TRBV29-1 with TRBJ2-4; D may be TRBD2 (5 bases). CDR1 SQVTM and CDR2 ANQGSEA come from the germline V gene. V was cut by 5 bases and J by 3 bases, with 14 bases left in between. This CDR3 is 14 amino acids long. In DNA, the CDR3 is TGCAGCGTTCCTACGGAGGCGGGCAAAAACATTCAGTACTTC. It specifies CSVPTEAGKNIQYF.

This clonotype was counted ten times or more. The CDR3: CASSYSPYEQYF. In DNA, the CDR3 is TGTGCCAGCAGTTACAGCCCCTACGAGCAGTACTTC. The chain has TRBV6-2 or TRBV6-3 and TRBJ2-7; D gene ambiguous. V was shortened by 2 bases and J by 2 bases, with 4 bases between the two germline ends. The CDR3 consists of 12 residues. Germline CDR1 and CDR2: MNHEY and SVGEGT.

The chain is built from TRBV11-2 and TRBJ2-1, with TRBD2 matching 7 bases. The CDR3 totals 14 residues. Germline V gene lookup returns CDR1 SGHAT and CDR2 FQNNGV. Trimming removed 3 bases from V and 2 bases from J; junction bases left unmatched: 1. CDR3 residues: CASSLGLTYNEQFF. The CDR3 DNA reads as TGTGCCAGCAGCTTGGGACTAACCTACAATGAGCAGTTCTTC.

About this clonotype itself: The junction shows a germline mismatch at one end, possibly a read error. This chain connects TRBV5-1 to TRBJ2-2; 7 bases line up with TRBD1. Germline CDR1 is SGHRS and CDR2 is YFSETQ. The CDR3 is 15 amino acids. CDR3 in DNA: TGCGCCAGCAGCTGGGACAGAGGTTACACCGGAGAGCTGTTTTTT. Translating gives CASSWDRGYTGELFF. Using reference TRBV5-1 and TRBJ2-2 for the parts outside the CDR3, the full variable domain is KAGVTQTPRYLIKTRGQQVTLSCSPISGHRSVSWYQQTPGQGLQFLFEYFSETQRNKGNFPGRFSGRQFSNSRSEMNVSTLELGDSALYLCASSWDRGYTGELFFGEGSRLTVL.

This clonotype has more than one count but fewer than ten. This sequence joins TRBV29-1 and TRBJ2-5; D tentatively fits TRBD1 or TRBD2 (5 bases each). CDR1 and CDR2 (germline): SQVTM, ANQGSEA. The CDR3 length is 14 residues. Trimming took off 0 bases at V and 4 bases at J, with 12 bases between the two ends. The CDR3 DNA reads as TGCAGCGTTGAAGATTATGGGGGACGAGAGACCCAGTACTTC. It specifies CSVEDYGGRETQYF.

The V call is TRBV12-5, the J call TRBJ2-5, with 8 bases matching TRBD1. The end of the DNA fits TRBJ2-1 better, so the J call may be wrong. Germline V lookup: CDR1 LGHNT, CDR2 FRNRAP. The CDR3 loop spans 16 amino acids. CDR3 residues: CASGLVWQGAGNEQFF. DNA for the CDR3: TGTGCTAGTGGTTTGGTATGGCAGGGGGCCGGGAATGAGCAGTTCTTC.

This clonotype was seen only a few times. The rearrangement links TRBV7-2 to TRBJ2-5; 7 positions match TRBD1. TRBJ2-7 matches the DNA end more closely, so the J call is doubtful. This CDR3 spans 15 amino acids. Germline V gene lookup returns CDR1 SGHTA and CDR2 FQGNSA. The CDR3 loop reads CASSLDPGQVNEQYF. In nucleotides, the CDR3 is TGTGCCAGCAGCTTAGATCCTGGACAGGTCAACGAGCAGTACTTC.

This clonotype was seen more than once but under ten times. This chain uses TRBV7-2 with TRBJ2-5; D may be TRBD1 or TRBD2 (5 bases each). The germline CDR1 and CDR2 sequences are SGHTA and FQGNSA. This CDR3 comprises 15 residues. The V end was cut by 1 base, the J end by 7 bases, with 16 bases between. CDR3 in amino acids: CASSLGGTQQLTQYF. For the CDR3, the DNA is TGTGCCAGCAGCTTAGGGGGGACCCAGCAGTTGACCCAGTACTTC.

Concerning this clonotype itself: The junction departs from the called germline gene at one end, perhaps through a read error. The chain has TRBV20-1 and TRBJ2-1; D is possibly TRBD1 (6 bases). Germline assignment: CDR1 DFQATT and CDR2 SNEGSKA (reference sequence). The CDR3 extends over 17 amino acids. CDR3 DNA sequence: TGCAGTACTAGGGAAACCCAGGGGTCTCTAGGATACAATGAGCAGTTCTTC. Its translation is CSTRETQGSLGYNEQFF.

The chain has TRBV9 and TRBJ1-2; perhaps TRBD1 as D (5 bases). V lost 2 bases and J 2 bases, leaving 13 bases between the germline ends. There are 15 residues in the CDR3. CDR1 and CDR2 from the germline V gene are SGDLS and YYNGEE. CDR3 sequence reads: CASSVGRTSNYGYTF. Written as DNA, the CDR3 is TGTGCCAGCAGCGTCGGTCGGACATCGAACTATGGCTACACCTTC.

This clonotype has a handful of counts. The chain employs TRBV4-3 and TRBJ1-2; no firm D call. This CDR3 has 14 amino acids. V shed 1 base and J shed 8 bases, with 14 bases lying between them. Germline CDR1 is LGHNA and CDR2 is YSLEER. The CDR3 bases are TGCGCCAGCAGCCAAGTAGCGGGCGTAGGGGGCTACACCTTC. Translated, it gives CASSQVAGVGGYTF.

This chain uses TRBV20-1 with TRBJ2-5; D is undetermined. This CDR3 has 12 amino acids. V was clipped by 5 bases and J by 0 bases, with 7 bases between them. Germline V gives CDR1 DFQATT, CDR2 SNEGSKA (reference sequence). CDR3 sequence reads: CSAPRNQETQYF. Here the CDR3 DNA reads TGCAGTGCTCCTCGGAACCAAGAGACCCAGTACTTC.

In DNA, the CDR3 is TGTGCCAGCAGCTTAAGTGCAGGCCGAACCTACGAGCAGTACTTC. This translates into CASSLSAGRTYEQYF. The chain is built from TRBV7-9 and TRBJ2-5; no clear D gene. Near its end, the DNA agrees better with TRBJ2-7, so the J call may be wrong. Germline CDR1 SEHNR, CDR2 FQNEAQ (reference sequence). The CDR3 has 15 residues.

The V call is TRBV7-9, the J call TRBJ2-5, with D possibly being TRBD2 (6 bases). Germline V lookup: CDR1 SEHNR, CDR2 FQNEAQ (reference sequence). Trimming left V 3 bases short and J 2 bases short, with 13 bases between. The length of the CDR3 is 15 residues. CDR3 coding DNA: TGTGCCAGCAGCTTTAGCGGCCTACAACAAGAGACCCAGTACTTC. This codes for CASSFSGLQQETQYF.

This clonotype was seen only a few times. The chain joins TRBV29-1 to TRBJ2-5; maybe TRBD1 (6 bases). Germline CDR1 and CDR2: SQVTM and ANQGSEA. V gave up 5 bases and J gave up 7 bases, with 29 bases separating them. The CDR3 has 17 amino acids. DNA for the CDR3: TGCAGCGTTCAAGGCGAAGGCAGGGACACAGGGAGAGGGACCCAGTACTTC. Translated, it gives CSVQGEGRDTGRGTQYF. The full variable domain, rest sourced from reference TRBV29-1 and TRBJ2-5, is SAVISQKPSRDICQRGTSLTIQCQVDSQVTMMFWYRQQPGQSLTLIATANQGSEATYESGFVIDKFPISRPNLTFSTLTVSNMSPEDSSIYLCSVQGEGRDTGRGTQYFGPGTRLLVL.

CDR3 amino acids: CASSVGDRGFYEQYF. The CDR3 region has the DNA TGTGCCAGCAGCGTAGGGGACAGGGGTTTCTACGAGCAGTACTTC. The chain recombines TRBV9 with TRBJ2-7, with TRBD1 identical over 10 bases. The V gene end was trimmed by 0 bases and the J gene end by 3 bases; junction bases not matched to a gene: 3. This CDR3 is 15 amino acids long. Germline V lookup: CDR1 SGDLS, CDR2 YYNGEE.

This sequence joins TRBV6-5 and TRBJ1-4; D gene unclear. CDR1 is MNHEY, CDR2 SVGAGI, per germline. V lost 6 bases and J lost 6, with 17 bases in between. The CDR3 spans 15 residues. The CDR3 loop reads CASRLTDSLDEKLFF. Written as DNA, the CDR3 is TGTGCCAGCAGATTAACGGACTCTTTGGATGAAAAACTGTTTTTT.

This clonotype was detected a few times. This chain uses TRBV6-1 with TRBJ2-1, with D tentatively TRBD1 (6 bases). V lost 9 bases and J lost 0, with 12 bases in between. Germline-derived CDR1 and CDR2 are MNHNS and SASEGT. The CDR3 has 14 residues. The CDR3 sequence is CASRQVSSYNEQFF. CDR3 nucleotide sequence: TGTGCCAGTCGACAGGTCTCCTCCTACAATGAGCAGTTCTTC.

This clonotype turned up a few times. The gene calls are TRBV28 and TRBJ2-7; tentative D call: TRBD2 (5 bases). This CDR3 comprises 16 residues. The V and J ends lost 2 bases and 1 base respectively, with 15 bases between them. Germline V gene data show CDR1 as MDHEN and CDR2 as SYDVKM. CDR3 DNA sequence: TGTGCCAGCAGTTTAGGGAGAGGTAGCGAGTCCTACGAGCAGTACTTC. Translating it yields CASSLGRGSESYEQYF.

The chain has TRBV20-1 and TRBJ2-7, with a possible D match to TRBD2 (5 bases). Trimming removed 0 bases from V and 2 bases from J, with 17 bases in between. The CDR3 length is 16 residues. Germline V gene data show CDR1 as DFQATT and CDR2 as SNEGSKA (reference sequence). The CDR3 sequence: CSARDNTFGLTYEQYF. The CDR3 nucleotides are TGCAGTGCTAGAGATAATACCTTCGGACTCACCTACGAGCAGTACTTC.

The chain joins TRBV5-8 to TRBJ2-1; D ambiguous. The germline gives CDR1 SGHTS, CDR2 YDEGEE. Between the trimmed V and J ends, which lost 8 bases and 4 bases, there was a span of 1 base. CDR3 length: 9 amino acids. The CDR3 here is CASYNEQFF. CDR3 sequence (DNA): TGTGCCAGTTACAATGAGCAGTTCTTC.

This clonotype was recorded a few times. The chain employs TRBV7-9 and TRBJ1-6; 8 nucleotides agree with TRBD1. Germline CDR1 reads SEHNR; CDR2 reads FQNEAQ (reference sequence). With V trimmed by 3 bases and J by 0 bases, 1 base remained unmatched. The CDR3 runs 16 residues. The CDR3 is CASSFTGGSYNSPLHF. CDR3 in DNA: TGTGCCAGCAGCTTCACAGGGGGCTCCTATAATTCACCCCTCCACTTT.

This clonotype was counted at least ten times. This rearrangement joins TRBV12-3 or TRBV12-4 to TRBJ2-7; unclear D gene. V lost 7 bases and J lost 2, with 15 bases in between. This CDR3 is 14 amino acids long. CDR3 nucleotide sequence: TGTGCCAGCACCTACGGCTACCTTACCTACGAGCAGTACTTC. Its protein is CASTYGYLTYEQYF.

The sample holds a few counts of this clonotype. V is TRBV28 and J is TRBJ2-2, with D possibly being TRBD1 (7 bases). This CDR3 comprises 17 residues. The germline gives CDR1 MDHEN, CDR2 SYDVKM. V was shortened by 8 bases and J by 4 bases, with 23 bases between the two germline ends. The chain's CDR3 is CASFSWRDRTSTGELFF. In DNA, the CDR3 is TGTGCCAGCTTTAGCTGGCGGGACAGAACATCCACCGGGGAGCTGTTTTTT.

V and J are TRBV19 and TRBJ2-5; the D gene is possibly TRBD2 (6 bases). This CDR3 is built from 13 residues. In germline, CDR1 is LNHDA, CDR2 SQIVND (reference sequence). Trimming removed 4 bases from V and 5 bases from J, with 11 bases in between. The CDR3 spells CASSKTRAETQYF. For the CDR3, the DNA is TGTGCCAGTAGTAAGACTAGGGCGGAGACCCAGTACTTC.

This chain links TRBV15 with TRBJ2-7, with TRBD1 matching over 9 bases. Trimming removed 3 bases from V and 3 bases from J; junction bases left unmatched: 3. From germline, CDR1 is LNHNV and CDR2 YYDKDF (reference sequence). The CDR3 runs 14 residues. The CDR3 loop reads CATSSGTGIYEQYF. The CDR3 region has the DNA TGTGCCACCAGCAGCGGGACAGGGATCTACGAGCAGTACTTC.

V usage is TRBV29-1 and J usage is TRBJ2-7, with unresolved D. CDR1 SQVTM and CDR2 ANQGSEA come from the germline V gene. The CDR3 contains 12 residues. Trimming took 8 bases from V and 3 from J, leaving 14 bases between them. CDR3 sequence: CSIISTLYEQYF. The CDR3 DNA reads TGCAGCATTATCTCGACCCTCTACGAGCAGTACTTC.

The J gene is TRBJ1-5, the V gene TRBV6-1, with unresolved D. Germline lookup yields CDR1 MNHNS and CDR2 SASEGT. There are 17 residues in the CDR3. The germline V and J ends were trimmed by 6 bases and 4 bases, with 22 bases remaining between them. The CDR3 spells CASRGIEVETINQPQHF. The CDR3 DNA reads as TGTGCCAGCAGGGGGATAGAGGTGGAGACAATTAATCAGCCCCAGCATTTT.